Only a few counts were recorded for the clone carrying this T cell receptor beta chain. V was trimmed by 2 bases and J by 4 bases, leaving 9 bases between them. From germline, CDR1 is MNHEY and CDR2 SVGAGI. This CDR3 region has 14 residues. The sample originates from a study of response to subunit inactivated influenza vaccine. TCRdb re-called the RT-PCR reads through MiXCR, storing one row per CDR3 protein. The top ten hold over 8.5% of the sample, which has approximately 500,000 distinct CDR3 sequences, about 14% seen once. The starting material was PBMCs from blood, obtained approximately 13 days after vaccination. V gene TRBV6-5 combines with J gene TRBJ2-1; weak D call: TRBD1 (5 bases). The receptor comes from a man aged 50-60 years who received an inactivated influenza vaccine. CDR3: CASSYPGKYNEQFF. DNA for the CDR3: TGTGCCAGCAGTTACCCAGGGAAATACAATGAGCAGTTCTTC.